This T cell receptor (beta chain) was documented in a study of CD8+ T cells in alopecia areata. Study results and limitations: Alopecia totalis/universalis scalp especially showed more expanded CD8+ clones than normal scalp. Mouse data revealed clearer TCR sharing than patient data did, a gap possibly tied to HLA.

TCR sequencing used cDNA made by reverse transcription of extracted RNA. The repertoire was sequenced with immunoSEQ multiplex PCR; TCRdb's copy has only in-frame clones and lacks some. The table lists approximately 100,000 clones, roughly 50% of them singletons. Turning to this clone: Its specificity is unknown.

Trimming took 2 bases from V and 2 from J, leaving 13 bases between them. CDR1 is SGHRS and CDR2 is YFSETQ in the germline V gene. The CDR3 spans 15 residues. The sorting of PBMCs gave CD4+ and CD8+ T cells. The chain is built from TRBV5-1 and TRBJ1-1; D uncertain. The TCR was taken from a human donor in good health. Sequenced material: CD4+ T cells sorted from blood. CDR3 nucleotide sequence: TGCGCCAGCAGCTTAATCGGGGAACGAAACACTGAAGCTTTCTTT. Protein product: CASSLIGERNTEAFF.